Sequencing of this TCR beta chain was carried out in a study of early T cells in non-severe SARS-CoV-2 infection. This clonotype was seen repeatedly, ten times or more. TCRdb itself ran the 5' RACE reads through MiXCR, one entry per CDR3 protein. The table has about 81,000 distinct CDR3 sequences, roughly 5.7% seen once. What was sequenced was whole blood. This TCR derives from an adult who was a healthcare worker with PCR-confirmed SARS-CoV-2 infection or an uninfected control (not recorded which).

CDR3 sequence: CASSVAGAGETQYF. DNA for the CDR3: TGTGCCAGCAGTGTGGCGGGAGCGGGGGAGACCCAGTACTTC. The rearrangement links TRBV2 to TRBJ2-5; TRBD2 aligns across 7 bases. The V gene end was trimmed by 4 bases and the J gene end by 5 bases; junction bases not matched to a gene: 7. Germline CDR1 SNHLY, CDR2 FYNNEI. The CDR3 is 14 residues long. The entire variable domain, with the rest obtained from reference TRBV2 and TRBJ2-5, is as follows: EPEVTQTPSHQVTQMGQEVILRCVPISNHLYFYWYRQILGQKVEFLVSFYNNEISEKSEIFDDQFSVERPDGSNFTLKIRSTKLEDSAMYFCASSVAGAGETQYFGPGTRLLVL.